The 5 T cell receptor beta chains below come from one sample, sequenced in a study of Ad26.COV2.S vaccination and SARS-CoV-2 variants. Clones were sequenced by immunoSEQ multiplex PCR, and TCRdb holds only the in-frame ones, with some missing. The table shows 150,000 to 200,000 clones, with approximately 88% occurring only once. This specimen consisted of peripheral blood, obtained after recovery from COVID-19. These TCRs come from a human donor who had recovered from COVID-19.

CDR3 protein: CASVASGGDTQYF. In DNA, the CDR3 is TGCGCCAGCGTGGCGTCCGGCGGGGATACGCAGTATTTT. The chain is built from TRBV4-1 and TRBJ2-3, with a tentative D call TRBD2 (5 bases). The germline V gene encodes CDR1 MGHRA and CDR2 YSYEKL. The CDR3 has 13 residues. Trimming took 8 bases from V and 6 from J, leaving 15 bases between them.

This clone was counted a few times. V is TRBV3-1 (or the pseudogene TRBV3-2) and J is TRBJ1-1, with D unclear. Trimming left V 1 base short and J 11 bases short, with 8 bases between. The length of the CDR3 is 11 residues. Germline V CDR1 and CDR2: LGHDT, YNNKEL (reference sequence). CDR3: CASSQVGLAFF. In DNA, the CDR3 is TGTGCCAGCAGCCAAGTTGGATTGGCTTTCTTT.

The rearrangement uses TRBV7-8 and TRBJ2-2; TRBD1 agrees at 7 bases. This CDR3 comprises 13 residues. Trimming at V came to 8 bases and at J to 2 bases, leaving 2 bases not matched to a gene. Germline V gives CDR1 SGHVS, CDR2 FQNEAQ. The CDR3 bases are TGTGCCAGCCGGGACAGCAACACCGGGGAGCTGTTTTTT. Protein product: CASRDSNTGELFF.

The J gene is TRBJ2-5, the V gene TRBV9; tentative D call: TRBD1 (5 bases). The CDR3 runs to 15 residues. Per the germline V gene, CDR1 is SGDLS and CDR2 is YYNGEE. Trimming left V 0 bases short and J 5 bases short, with 14 bases between. DNA for the CDR3: TGTGCCAGCAGCGTAGGGGCAGGGCAGTCGGAGACCCAGTACTTC. Its protein is CASSVGAGQSETQYF.

This chain uses TRBV5-4 with TRBJ1-1; the match to TRBD1 covers 7 bases. Germline values: CDR1 SGHNT, CDR2 YYREEE (reference sequence). CDR3 length: 13 residues. Losses at the gene ends were 7 bases for V and 4 bases for J; bases not matched to a gene: 7. The CDR3, as DNA: TGTGCCAGCGGGGGTAAGGGGGCCACTGAAGCTTTCTTT. This codes for CASGGKGATEAFF.